The 7 T cell receptor beta chains in this list originate from one sample, sequenced in a study of blood T cell repertoires in COVID-19 (dated by TCRdb to the early 2020s). The library was prepared using the immunoSEQ multiplex PCR assay. TCRdb re-hosts the immuneACCESS table, in-frame sequences only. Its copies lack some clones; in the studies checked, an unresolved V gene accounts for under half of them, and the cause for the rest is not known. Across this sample there are about 130,000 clones, with 85% seen only once. 27% of the sample lies in the top ten. The source material was peripheral blood. Every receptor here comes from a woman older than 75 with acute or convalescent COVID-19.

The CDR3 DNA sequence: TGTGCCAGCAGCTCTACCCGACAGGGGGGAGACTATGGCTACACCTTC. Translation gives CASSSTRQGGDYGYTF. The chain combines TRBV13 with TRBJ1-2; 9 bases agree with TRBD1. Trimming cost V 4 bases and J 3 bases; bases outside gene matches: 9. Germline values: CDR1 PRHDT, CDR2 FYEKMQ (reference sequence). The CDR3 has 16 residues.

The chain combines TRBV3-1 (or the pseudogene TRBV3-2) with TRBJ1-5; TRBD1 might be the D (6 bases). The V gene's germline CDR1 is LGHDT and CDR2 YNNKEL (reference sequence). The CDR3 has 14 amino acids. The V end was cut by 5 bases, the J end by 6 bases, with 14 bases between. The CDR3 nucleotides read TGTGCCAGCAGCGCCGGACAGTGGGGTCAGCCCCAGCATTTT. It yields the protein CASSAGQWGQPQHF.

V is TRBV9 and J is TRBJ2-3, with 7 bases aligning to TRBD2. Trimming removed 8 bases from V and 2 bases from J; junction bases left unmatched: 5. The CDR3 covers 13 residues. The germline CDR1 and CDR2 sequences are SGDLS and YYNGEE. The CDR3 nucleotides are TGTGCCAGTGCAAGCGGGGACACAGATACGCAGTATTTT. This sequence encodes CASASGDTDTQYF.

Only one count was recorded for this clone. The chain couples TRBV4-3 to TRBJ2-3, with 12 nucleotides matching TRBD2. The V and J ends lost 2 bases and 5 bases, in that order; junction bases with no gene match: 5. This CDR3 comprises 16 residues. CDR1 is LGHNA and CDR2 is YSLEER in the germline V gene. CDR3 amino acids: CASSQPGLAGLDTQYF. In DNA form, the CDR3 reads TGCGCCAGCAGCCAACCCGGACTAGCGGGGCTAGATACGCAGTATTTT.

The rearrangement joins TRBV5-4 to TRBJ2-7, with D perhaps TRBD1 (6 bases). The length of the CDR3 is 12 residues. Germline V CDR1 and CDR2: SGHNT, YYREEE (reference sequence). The V end lost 2 bases, the J end lost 7 bases, and 10 bases lay between the germline ends. CDR3 DNA sequence: TGTGCCAGCAGCTTAGGGGGTAGGGAGCAGTACTTC. This gives the protein CASSLGGREQYF. The full variable domain, completed using reference TRBV5-4 and TRBJ2-7, is ETGVTQSPTHLIKTRGQQVTLRCSSQSGHNTVSWYQQALGQGPQFIFQYYREEENGRGNFPPRFSGLQFPNYSSELNVNALELDDSALYLCASSLGGREQYFGPGTRLTVT.

The gene calls are TRBV7-2 and TRBJ2-2, with 10 nucleotides matching TRBD2. CDR3 length: 17 amino acids. The germline V gene has CDR1 SGHTA and CDR2 FQGNSA. The ends lost 5 bases at V and 4 bases at J; junction bases unmatched: 10. The CDR3 DNA reads as TGTGCCAGCAGCAGGCCAGCGGGGGGGCCGATCACCGGGGAGCTGTTTTTT. This translates into CASSRPAGGPITGELFF. Combining the CDR3 with reference TRBV7-2 and TRBJ2-2 gives the whole variable domain GAGVSQSPSNKVTEKGKDVELRCDPISGHTALYWYRQSLGQGLEFLIYFQGNSAPDKSGLPSDRFSAERTGGSVSTLTIQRTQQEDSAVYLCASSRPAGGPITGELFFGEGSRLTVL.

The chain combines TRBV3-1 (or the pseudogene TRBV3-2) with TRBJ2-5; D perhaps matches TRBD1 (6 bases). From germline, CDR1 is LGHDT and CDR2 YNNKEL (reference sequence). The CDR3 covers 14 residues. V was clipped by 4 bases and J by 2 bases, with 11 bases between them. CDR3: CASSLAQGQETQYF. The CDR3 DNA is TGTGCCAGCAGCCTCGCCCAGGGGCAAGAGACCCAGTACTTC.